This is a list of T cell receptor beta chains from one sample in a study of CD8 T cells in Susac syndrome. TCRdb used MiXCR to reprocess the immunoSEQ multiplex PCR reads, holding one entry per CDR3 protein. The sample has about 50,000 distinct CDR3 sequences, 93% seen once; the top ten hold around 0.55%. The specimen was CD8+ T cells from PBMCs. Source of these receptors: a human donor with multiple sclerosis. CDR3s include the opening cysteine and the closing phenylalanine or tryptophan. A D gene is named only where the DNA matches it firmly. Clone size is given for some rows only: seen once, a few or many times, or a class if the clone is expanded.

clone size: NA
D gene: TRBD2
J gene: TRBJ2-1
V gene: TRBV2
CDR3 length: 19
CDR3 DNA: TGTGCCAGCAGTGAAGCCCCCAATGGACTAGCGGGTTTTTACAATGAGCAGTTCTTC
CDR3 protein: CASSEAPNGLAGFYNEQFF

clone size: NA
D gene: NA
J gene: TRBJ1-2
V gene: TRBV29-1
CDR3 length: 12
CDR3 DNA: TGCAGCTCCCAGGAGGGAGGTTATGGCTACTCCTTC
CDR3 protein: CSSQEGGYGYSF

clone size: NA
D gene: TRBD2
J gene: TRBJ2-1
V gene: TRBV9
CDR3 length: 15
CDR3 DNA: TGTGCCAGCAGCGTCGAGCGGGGGGGATACAATGAGCAGTTCTTC
CDR3 protein: CASSVERGGYNEQFF

clone size: NA
D gene: NA
J gene: TRBJ1-5
V gene: TRBV7-9
CDR3 length: 13
CDR3 DNA: TGTGCCAGCAGGGCTGGTAGCAATCAGCCCCAGCATTTT
CDR3 protein: CASRAGSNQPQHF

clone size: NA
D gene: NA
J gene: TRBJ2-7
V gene: TRBV12-3/TRBV12-4
CDR3 length: 16
CDR3 DNA: TGTGCCAGCAGTACACTCTCCGGGACACCAACCTACGAGCAGTACTTC
CDR3 protein: CASSTLSGTPTYEQYF

clone size: once
D gene: TRBD1
J gene: TRBJ1-3
V gene: TRBV6-1
CDR3 length: 16
CDR3 DNA: TGTGCCAGCAGCTTTGGACAGGGAAGCTCTGGAAACACCATATATTTT
CDR3 protein: CASSFGQGSSGNTIYF

clone size: NA
D gene: NA
J gene: TRBJ2-1
V gene: TRBV2
CDR3 length: 14
CDR3 DNA: TGTGCCAGCAGTGAGCGGGCCTCCTACAATGAGCAGTTCTTC
CDR3 protein: CASSERASYNEQFF

clone size: NA
D gene: TRBD1
J gene: TRBJ1-1
V gene: TRBV7-9
CDR3 length: 14
CDR3 DNA: TGTGCCAGCAGCCATGTAGACAGGGCAGAGGAAGCTTTCTTT
CDR3 protein: CASSHVDRAEEAFF

clone size: NA
D gene: NA
J gene: TRBJ2-1
V gene: TRBV7-3
CDR3 length: 17
CDR3 DNA: TGTGCCAGCAGCTTAGGCTTCGGTGCGGGGATGTACAATGAGCAGTTCTTC
CDR3 protein: CASSLGFGAGMYNEQFF

clone size: NA
D gene: NA
J gene: TRBJ1-5
V gene: TRBV7-9
CDR3 length: 15
CDR3 DNA: TGTGCCAGCAGCCCCACGGGGTCAGGGAATCAGCCCCAGCATTTT
CDR3 protein: CASSPTGSGNQPQHF

clone size: NA
D gene: TRBD1
J gene: TRBJ2-7
V gene: TRBV7-9
CDR3 length: 14
CDR3 DNA: TGTGCCAGCAGCTCCAGGGGGTTGGTCGATCAGCAGTACTTC
CDR3 protein: CASSSRGLVDQQYF

clone size: NA
D gene: NA
J gene: TRBJ1-6
V gene: TRBV7-6
CDR3 length: 14
CDR3 DNA: TGTGCCAGCAGCCTGGGACCGGCGGGTTCACCCCTCCACTTT
CDR3 protein: CASSLGPAGSPLHF

clone size: NA
D gene: TRBD2
J gene: TRBJ2-5
V gene: TRBV6-6
CDR3 length: 16
CDR3 DNA: TGTGCCAGCAGTATAAAGCGGGGGGCGTACCAAGAGACCCAGTACTTC
CDR3 protein: CASSIKRGAYQETQYF

clone size: NA
D gene: TRBD1
J gene: TRBJ2-1
V gene: TRBV28
CDR3 length: 16
CDR3 DNA: TGTGCCAGCAGTTTTACAGGGGTAGGATCCTACAATGAGCAGTTCTTC
CDR3 protein: CASSFTGVGSYNEQFF

clone size: NA
D gene: TRBD1
J gene: TRBJ2-3
V gene: TRBV2
CDR3 length: 17
CDR3 DNA: TGTGCCAGCAGTGAAGCGCAAGGGACAGGGAGCACAGATACGCAGTATTTT
CDR3 protein: CASSEAQGTGSTDTQYF

clone size: NA
D gene: TRBD1
J gene: TRBJ1-2
V gene: TRBV6-1
CDR3 length: 15
CDR3 DNA: TGTGCCAGCAGTATAACAGGGGGAAGAGACTATGGCTACACCTTC
CDR3 protein: CASSITGGRDYGYTF

clone size: NA
D gene: NA
J gene: TRBJ2-5
V gene: TRBV5-6
CDR3 length: 14
CDR3 DNA: TGTGCCAGCAGCTTTGTGGTATCACAAGAGACCCAGTACTTC
CDR3 protein: CASSFVVSQETQYF

clone size: NA
D gene: TRBD1
J gene: TRBJ2-3
V gene: TRBV29-1
CDR3 length: 15
CDR3 DNA: TGCAACGCCCTCCGTTGGGACAGGGGGTCAGATACGCAGTATTTT
CDR3 protein: CNALRWDRGSDTQYF

clone size: NA
D gene: TRBD1
J gene: TRBJ1-2
V gene: TRBV28
CDR3 length: 14
CDR3 DNA: TGTGCCAGCAGTTTATTGACAGGGGGCTATGGCTACACCTTC
CDR3 protein: CASSLLTGGYGYTF

clone size: NA
D gene: TRBD2
J gene: TRBJ2-2
V gene: TRBV6-5
CDR3 length: 18
CDR3 DNA: TGTGCCAGCAGTTACTCGAATAGCGGGGGGGCGGGCGCCGGGGAGCTGTTTTTT
CDR3 protein: CASSYSNSGGAGAGELFF

clone size: NA
D gene: NA
J gene: TRBJ2-7
V gene: TRBV28
CDR3 length: 14
CDR3 DNA: TGTGCCGTCAGGGGATCAGGCCTTTCCTACGAGCAGTACTTC
CDR3 protein: CAVRGSGLSYEQYF

clone size: NA
D gene: NA
J gene: TRBJ2-1
V gene: TRBV9
CDR3 length: 13
CDR3 DNA: TGTGCCAGCAGCGGCGGTAGTGGGCATGAGCAGTTCTTC
CDR3 protein: CASSGGSGHEQFF

clone size: NA
D gene: TRBD1
J gene: TRBJ1-3
V gene: TRBV25-1
CDR3 length: 16
CDR3 DNA: TGTGCCAGCAGTGTCCGGGACAGGGAAATTGGAAACACCATATATTTT
CDR3 protein: CASSVRDREIGNTIYF

clone size: NA
D gene: NA
J gene: TRBJ2-7
V gene: TRBV7-6
CDR3 length: 12
CDR3 DNA: TGTGCCAGCAGTCCCCTGGGCGGCGAGCAGTACTTC
CDR3 protein: CASSPLGGEQYF

clone size: NA
D gene: NA
J gene: TRBJ2-1
V gene: TRBV6-6
CDR3 length: 15
CDR3 DNA: TGTGCCAGCAGTTACTCGACTGCGGGTTACAATGAGCAGTTCTTC
CDR3 protein: CASSYSTAGYNEQFF

clone size: NA
D gene: NA
J gene: TRBJ2-1
V gene: TRBV9
CDR3 length: 15
CDR3 DNA: TGTGCCAGCAGCGTAGGGGGGCTTACGGGGAATGAGCAGTTCTTC
CDR3 protein: CASSVGGLTGNEQFF

clone size: NA
D gene: NA
J gene: TRBJ1-1
V gene: TRBV14
CDR3 length: 15
CDR3 DNA: TGTGCCAGCAGCCCGACAGGAATAATGAACACTGAAGCTTTCTTT
CDR3 protein: CASSPTGIMNTEAFF

clone size: NA
D gene: NA
J gene: TRBJ2-7
V gene: TRBV2
CDR3 length: 13
CDR3 DNA: TGTGCCAGCAGTGAGGACAGCTCCTACGAGCAGTACTTC
CDR3 protein: CASSEDSSYEQYF

clone size: NA
D gene: NA
J gene: TRBJ1-2
V gene: TRBV20-1
CDR3 length: 12
CDR3 DNA: TGCAGTGCCCCGACAGGATTAAGTGGCTACACCTTC
CDR3 protein: CSAPTGLSGYTF

clone size: NA
D gene: NA
J gene: TRBJ2-1
V gene: TRBV2
CDR3 length: 16
CDR3 DNA: TGTGCCAGCAACACCTATTTTAGTGGAATAATGAGCGGGCAGTTCTTC
CDR3 protein: CASNTYFSGIMSGQFF

clone size: NA
D gene: TRBD1
J gene: TRBJ2-1
V gene: TRBV9
CDR3 length: 14
CDR3 DNA: TGTGCCAGCAGCCCACCGGACAGGTCCAATGAGCAGTTCTTC
CDR3 protein: CASSPPDRSNEQFF

clone size: once
D gene: TRBD1
J gene: TRBJ1-3
V gene: TRBV7-9
CDR3 length: 14
CDR3 DNA: TGTGCCAGCAGCAGACAGGGGAGCCTGAACACCATATATTTT
CDR3 protein: CASSRQGSLNTIYF

clone size: NA
D gene: NA
J gene: TRBJ2-1
V gene: TRBV5-1
CDR3 length: 13
CDR3 DNA: TGCGCCAGCAGCTTAGCAGGGCCTGGGGAGCAGTTCTTC
CDR3 protein: CASSLAGPGEQFF

clone size: NA
D gene: NA
J gene: TRBJ2-7
V gene: TRBV28
CDR3 length: 12
CDR3 DNA: TGTGCCAGCAGCTTCGGATGGTACGAGCAGTACTTC
CDR3 protein: CASSFGWYEQYF

clone size: NA
D gene: TRBD1
J gene: TRBJ1-2
V gene: TRBV9
CDR3 length: 14
CDR3 DNA: TGTGCCAGCAGCGGAGGGGGGACAGGCTATGGCTACACCTTC
CDR3 protein: CASSGGGTGYGYTF

clone size: NA
D gene: TRBD2
J gene: TRBJ2-1
V gene: TRBV7-2
CDR3 length: 16
CDR3 DNA: TGTGCCAGCAGCTCCAGACTAGCAAGGGTGGAGAATGAGCAGTTCTTC
CDR3 protein: CASSSRLARVENEQFF

clone size: NA
D gene: NA
J gene: TRBJ2-7
V gene: TRBV27
CDR3 length: 13
CDR3 DNA: TGTGCCAGCAGTCCTGGGCCGACCTACGAGCAGTACTTC
CDR3 protein: CASSPGPTYEQYF

clone size: NA
D gene: NA
J gene: TRBJ2-6
V gene: TRBV27
CDR3 length: 13
CDR3 DNA: TGTGCCAGCAGTTTGGGTGGGGCCAACGTCCTGACTTTC
CDR3 protein: CASSLGGANVLTF

clone size: once
D gene: NA
J gene: TRBJ1-2
V gene: TRBV3-1
CDR3 length: 16
CDR3 DNA: TGTGCCAGCAGCCAAGATGGTGGGGGATCAAACTATGGCTACACCTTC
CDR3 protein: CASSQDGGGSNYGYTF

clone size: few
D gene: NA
J gene: TRBJ2-7
V gene: TRBV4-1
CDR3 length: 14
CDR3 DNA: TGCGCCAGCAGCCACCCGGCCGGCTCCTACGAGCAGTACTTC
CDR3 protein: CASSHPAGSYEQYF

clone size: NA
D gene: NA
J gene: TRBJ2-4
V gene: TRBV21-1
CDR3 length: 11
CDR3 DNA: TGTGCCAGCAGCAGGACAGTAGGGTTGAACTTC
CDR3 protein: CASSRTVGLNF

clone size: NA
D gene: TRBD1
J gene: TRBJ2-7
V gene: TRBV15
CDR3 length: 14
CDR3 DNA: TGTGCCACCAGCAGAGGGGACAGGGCCTACGAGCAGTACTTC
CDR3 protein: CATSRGDRAYEQYF

clone size: NA
D gene: TRBD1
J gene: TRBJ2-7
V gene: TRBV9
CDR3 length: 15
CDR3 DNA: TGTGCCAGCAGCCTCCAGGCGACAGGGCACGGGGAGCAGTACTTC
CDR3 protein: CASSLQATGHGEQYF

clone size: NA
D gene: TRBD1
J gene: TRBJ2-7
V gene: TRBV9
CDR3 length: 15
CDR3 DNA: TGTGCCAGCAGCGTCGGACAGGGGTTATCCTACGAGCAGTACTTC
CDR3 protein: CASSVGQGLSYEQYF

clone size: NA
D gene: TRBD1
J gene: TRBJ2-1
V gene: TRBV2
CDR3 length: 16
CDR3 DNA: TGTGCCAGCAGTGACACCGGGACAGGGCCCTACAATGAGCAGTTCTTC
CDR3 protein: CASSDTGTGPYNEQFF

clone size: NA
D gene: NA
J gene: TRBJ1-2
V gene: TRBV12-3/TRBV12-4
CDR3 length: 14
CDR3 DNA: TGTGCCAGCAGTTTAGGGCCAGGACACTATGGCTACACCTTC
CDR3 protein: CASSLGPGHYGYTF

clone size: NA
D gene: NA
J gene: TRBJ1-1
V gene: TRBV29-1
CDR3 length: 15
CDR3 DNA: TGCAGCGTTGAAGAGGGACGAACACCTAACACTGAAGCTTTCTTT
CDR3 protein: CSVEEGRTPNTEAFF

clone size: NA
D gene: NA
J gene: TRBJ2-1
V gene: TRBV15
CDR3 length: 13
CDR3 DNA: TGTGCCACCAGCCCCGGAGGGGAGAATGAGCAGTTCTTC
CDR3 protein: CATSPGGENEQFF

clone size: NA
D gene: NA
J gene: TRBJ2-7
V gene: TRBV5-4
CDR3 length: 15
CDR3 DNA: TGTGCCAGCAGCTCCCTTACGGGGGACTCCTACGAGCAGTACTTC
CDR3 protein: CASSSLTGDSYEQYF

clone size: NA
D gene: TRBD1
J gene: TRBJ2-1
V gene: TRBV4-3
CDR3 length: 16
CDR3 DNA: TGCGCCAGCAGCTTTGCGGACAGGAGGAGCTACAATGAGCAGTTCTTC
CDR3 protein: CASSFADRRSYNEQFF

clone size: NA
D gene: TRBD1
J gene: TRBJ2-5
V gene: TRBV27
CDR3 length: 15
CDR3 DNA: TGTGCCAGCAGACGGGACAGGGAGAGATCGAAGACCCAGTACTTC
CDR3 protein: CASRRDRERSKTQYF

clone size: once
D gene: NA
J gene: TRBJ1-6
V gene: TRBV7-2
CDR3 length: 15
CDR3 DNA: TGTGCCAGCAGCTTAGTCTGGCGGGGCGGCTCACCCCTCCACTTT
CDR3 protein: CASSLVWRGGSPLHF

clone size: once
D gene: NA
J gene: TRBJ1-6
V gene: TRBV30
CDR3 length: 12
CDR3 DNA: TGTGCCTGGAGTGTACTAAGTTCACCCCTCCACTTT
CDR3 protein: CAWSVLSSPLHF

clone size: NA
D gene: TRBD1
J gene: TRBJ1-2
V gene: TRBV18
CDR3 length: 13
CDR3 DNA: TGTGCCAGCTCACCAGACAGGGGGGATGGCTACACCTTC
CDR3 protein: CASSPDRGDGYTF

clone size: NA
D gene: NA
J gene: TRBJ2-1
V gene: TRBV7-7
CDR3 length: 16
CDR3 DNA: TGTGCCAGCAGCCCCGGGACTGACGCCCGACAAGATGAGCAGTTCTTC
CDR3 protein: CASSPGTDARQDEQFF

clone size: NA
D gene: NA
J gene: TRBJ2-7
V gene: TRBV9
CDR3 length: 14
CDR3 DNA: TGTGCCAGCAGCAGCGCTACAGGGTTCTACGAGCAGTACTTC
CDR3 protein: CASSSATGFYEQYF

clone size: NA
D gene: NA
J gene: TRBJ1-2
V gene: TRBV20-1
CDR3 length: 14
CDR3 DNA: TGCAGTGCCAACGGACCCCAGGGGTACTATGGCTACACCTTC
CDR3 protein: CSANGPQGYYGYTF

clone size: NA
D gene: NA
J gene: TRBJ2-5
V gene: TRBV10-3
CDR3 length: 12
CDR3 DNA: TGTGCCATCAGTGACGGGGAAGAGACCCAGTACTTC
CDR3 protein: CAISDGEETQYF

clone size: NA
D gene: NA
J gene: TRBJ1-1
V gene: TRBV7-3
CDR3 length: 14
CDR3 DNA: TGTGCCAGCAGCAGGGGGGACATGAACACTGAAGCTTTCTTT
CDR3 protein: CASSRGDMNTEAFF

clone size: once
D gene: NA
J gene: TRBJ2-2
V gene: TRBV7-9
CDR3 length: 14
CDR3 DNA: TGTGCCAGCAGCGCACCCTCCAAGGACGGGGAGCTGTTTTTT
CDR3 protein: CASSAPSKDGELFF